Each of the 32 T cell receptor beta chains below was sequenced from the same sample in a study of Graves' ophthalmopathy and Graves' hyperthyroidism. Using RNA transcripts, the TCR beta CDR3 regions were amplified. After a first-round RT-PCR with HTBI primers, a second-round multiplex PCR was run. TCRdb re-called the multiplex PCR reads with MiXCR, one entry per CDR3 protein. This sample has roughly 480,000 distinct CDR3 sequences, with approximately 14% found just once. Source material: blood. These TCRs come from a woman in her thirties with Graves' ophthalmopathy.

Ten or more counts support this clonotype. V gene TRBV2 combines with J gene TRBJ2-2; D call uncertain. CDR1 SNHLY and CDR2 FYNNEI come from the germline V gene. V lost 4 bases to trimming and J lost 1 base, with 7 bases between them. The CDR3 sequence is 14 residues long. As DNA, the CDR3 is TGTGCCAGCAGTGTCCTAAAGAACACCGGGGAGCTGTTTTTT. Encoded protein: CASSVLKNTGELFF. The full variable domain, rest sourced from reference TRBV2 and TRBJ2-2, is EPEVTQTPSHQVTQMGQEVILRCVPISNHLYFYWYRQILGQKVEFLVSFYNNEISEKSEIFDDQFSVERPDGSNFTLKIRSTKLEDSAMYFCASSVLKNTGELFFGEGSRLTVL.

This clonotype was detected many times. The V call is TRBV6-5, the J call TRBJ2-7, with a tentative D call TRBD1 (6 bases). This CDR3 has 14 amino acids. CDR1 MNHEY and CDR2 SVGAGI come from the germline V gene. The germline V and J ends were trimmed by 5 bases and 0 bases, with 11 bases remaining between them. This CDR3 is CASSQSGHSYEQYF. The CDR3 DNA is TGTGCCAGCAGTCAATCGGGACACTCCTACGAGCAGTACTTC.

The CDR3 sequence is CAWSPLGGGSAEAFF. The CDR3 DNA reads as TGTGCCTGGAGTCCACTTGGGGGGGGAAGTGCTGAAGCTTTCTTT. The gene calls are TRBV30 and TRBJ1-1; D perhaps matches TRBD1 (5 bases). Germline assignment: CDR1 GTSNPN and CDR2 SVGIG (reference sequence). The CDR3 runs to 15 residues. V was cut by 2 bases and J by 6 bases, with 19 bases left in between.

At least ten counts were recorded for this clonotype. The chain uses TRBV28 and TRBJ2-7, with no clear D. There are 15 residues in the CDR3. Trimming cost V 6 bases and J 3 bases, with 18 bases left between them. CDR1 and CDR2 (germline): MDHEN, SYDVKM. CDR3 coding DNA: TGTGCCAGCAGCCCTATCCGGGTCTTCAACTACGAGCAGTACTTC. This translates into CASSPIRVFNYEQYF.

This clonotype was seen more than once but under ten times. The rearrangement links TRBV28 to TRBJ2-2; D assignment may be TRBD1 or TRBD2 (5 bases each). Trimming shortened V by 5 bases and J by 4 bases, and 14 bases separated the two germline ends. Germline V lookup: CDR1 MDHEN, CDR2 SYDVKM. This CDR3 region has 15 residues. The CDR3 region is CASSTGRAGTGELFF. The CDR3 DNA reads as TGTGCCAGCAGTACAGGCAGGGCGGGCACCGGGGAGCTGTTTTTT.

In its sample, this clonotype was seen many times. The J gene is TRBJ2-7, the V gene TRBV6-2 or TRBV6-3, with D perhaps matching TRBD1 (5 bases). Germline V gives CDR1 MNHEY, CDR2 SVGEGT. The CDR3 totals 14 residues. Trimming removed 0 bases at V and 3 bases at J, with 9 bases between. The CDR3 nucleotides read TGTGCCAGCAGTTACTCGGATAGGGGCTACGAGCAGTACTTC. Its translation: CASSYSDRGYEQYF.

This clonotype has a count of ten or more. The chain carries TRBV3-1 and TRBJ2-7, with unresolved D. V was clipped by 7 bases and J by 5 bases, with 15 bases between them. This CDR3 spans 13 amino acids. In germline, CDR1 is LGHDT, CDR2 YNNKEL (reference sequence). The CDR3 reads CASTPNGPDEQYF. CDR3 bases: TGTGCCAGCACCCCTAATGGACCCGACGAGCAGTACTTC.

This clonotype was seen at least ten times. The rearrangement joins TRBV6-1 to TRBJ1-1; D remains unclear. Germline CDR1 and CDR2: MNHNS and SASEGT. CDR3 size: 16 residues. The V and J ends lost 1 base and 0 bases respectively, with 12 bases between them. CDR3 amino acids: CASSEDRSLMNTEAFF. CDR3 coding DNA: TGTGCCAGCAGTGAAGACCGGTCTTTGATGAACACTGAAGCTTTCTTT.

This clonotype has a count of ten or more. This chain joins TRBV19 and TRBJ2-7; 8 bases align to TRBD1. CDR3 length equals 15 residues. V dropped 1 base and J dropped 3; count of bases not matched to a gene: 5. In germline, CDR1 is LNHDA, CDR2 SQIVND (reference sequence). CDR3 in DNA: TGTGCCAGTAGTATAGCCCCAGGGGGCCGCTACGAGCAGTACTTC. Translating gives CASSIAPGGRYEQYF.

V usage is TRBV6-2 or TRBV6-3 and J usage is TRBJ1-5; possibly TRBD1 for D (5 bases). This CDR3 comprises 16 residues. V shed 2 bases and J shed 2 bases, with 13 bases lying between them. Germline CDR1 MNHEY, CDR2 SVGEGT. The CDR3 here is CASSYGTPWGNQPQHF. In DNA form, the CDR3 reads TGTGCCAGCAGTTACGGGACGCCCTGGGGCAATCAGCCCCAGCATTTT.

This clonotype turned up a few times. The chain has TRBV20-1 and TRBJ2-7, with D possibly being TRBD2 (5 bases). The V gene lost 5 bases and the J gene lost 6 bases, with 14 bases spanning the gap. The V gene's germline CDR1 is DFQATT and CDR2 SNEGSKA (reference sequence). There are 12 residues in the CDR3. The DNA for the CDR3 is TGCAGTGCTCCTTTGGGAGCAGCCGAGCAGTACTTC. It translates to CSAPLGAAEQYF.

The rearrangement joins TRBV6-4 to TRBJ1-1; no firm D call. Per germline, CDR1 MRHNA and CDR2 SNTAGT. Trimming pared 10 bases from V and 0 bases from J, leaving 18 bases between. This CDR3 spans 15 amino acids. The CDR3 protein is CATSLEPLVNTEAFF. In nucleotides, the CDR3 is TGTGCCACCTCTTTGGAACCGCTGGTGAACACTGAAGCTTTCTTT.

This clonotype was found many times. The gene calls are TRBV12-3 or TRBV12-4 and TRBJ1-2, with 8 nucleotides matching TRBD1. The V and J ends lost 5 bases and 4 bases, in that order; junction bases with no gene match: 9. This CDR3 region has 15 residues. The CDR3 DNA reads TGTGCCAGCAGTATGACAGGGGATCTCTCCTATGGCTACACCTTC. It is translated as CASSMTGDLSYGYTF.

At least ten counts were recorded for this clonotype. As DNA, the CDR3 is TGTGCCAGCAGTCCCAGCCCCGGGACAGAGAGCTCCTACGAGCAGTACTTC. This sequence encodes CASSPSPGTESSYEQYF. The chain is built from TRBV28 and TRBJ2-7; 7 bases line up with TRBD1. J was trimmed by 0 bases and V by 5 bases; bases with no gene match: 13. The CDR3 is 17 amino acids. Germline-derived CDR1 and CDR2 are MDHEN and SYDVKM.

At least ten counts were recorded for this clonotype. A much larger clone is a single base away; this may be a read error. This chain connects TRBV24-1 to TRBJ2-5, with a tentative D call TRBD1 (6 bases). V dropped 5 bases and J dropped 1 base, with 10 bases sitting between them. Germline assignment: CDR1 KGHDR and CDR2 SFDVKD. The CDR3 is 14 amino acids. In DNA form, the CDR3 reads TGTGCCACCAGTGGTCGGGACACCCAAGAGACCCAGTACTTC. Translation gives CATSGRDTQETQYF.

Many counts were recorded for this clonotype. A single base separates this from a much larger clone, so it may be a read error. J is TRBJ1-1 and V is TRBV14; the D is unclear. The V gene's germline CDR1 is SGHDN and CDR2 FVKESK. The CDR3 extends over 13 amino acids. Trimming removed 0 bases from V and 10 bases from J, with 12 bases in between. The chain's CDR3 is CASSQERRSGAFF. Here the CDR3 DNA reads TGTGCCAGCAGCCAAGAGAGGAGGAGTGGAGCTTTCTTT.

This clonotype was recorded at least ten times. J is TRBJ1-2 and V is TRBV5-1, with TRBD1 matching 7 bases. Germline CDR1 SGHRS, CDR2 YFSETQ. The CDR3 spans 14 residues. V trimming: 4 bases; J trimming: 8 bases; junction bases outside the gene matches: 11. DNA for the CDR3: TGCGCCAGCAGCATCGGGACTACAGGGGAGGGCTACACCTTC. Translating it yields CASSIGTTGEGYTF.

This clonotype was recorded many times. The genes are TRBV12-3 or TRBV12-4 and TRBJ2-3, with D uncertain. The ends were cut back, 2 bases at V and 5 bases at J, with 8 bases in the middle. The length of the CDR3 is 13 residues. The chain's CDR3 is CASSLLLRDTQYF. In DNA form, the CDR3 reads TGTGCCAGCAGTTTACTATTAAGAGATACGCAGTATTTT.

Regarding this clonotype: This could be a read error, since a much larger clone is one nucleotide away. The gene calls are TRBV19 and TRBJ1-1; D possibly corresponds to TRBD1 (5 bases). V was clipped by 4 bases and J by 4 bases, with 10 bases between them. Germline V CDR1 and CDR2: LNHDA, SQIVND (reference sequence). The CDR3 runs to 13 residues. CDR3 residues: CASSTQAVTEAFF. The CDR3 DNA reads TGTGCCAGTAGTACACAGGCAGTCACTGAAGCTTTCTTT.

The CDR3 DNA reads as TGTGCCAGCAGTAGTAGGGGACGTCACTATGGCTACACCTTC. It yields the protein CASSSRGRHYGYTF. V and J are TRBV28 and TRBJ1-2; perhaps TRBD1 as D (5 bases). The CDR3 totals 14 residues. Germline V gives CDR1 MDHEN, CDR2 SYDVKM. The ends were cut back, 5 bases at V and 3 bases at J, with 13 bases in the middle.

This clonotype was counted at least ten times. J is TRBJ2-7 and V is TRBV9, with D tentatively TRBD2 (6 bases). Germline V gene data show CDR1 as SGDLS and CDR2 as YYNGEE. The germline V and J ends were trimmed by 0 bases and 1 base, with 11 bases remaining between them. CDR3 size: 15 residues. The CDR3 reads CASSVGSGTSYEQYF. CDR3 sequence (DNA): TGTGCCAGCAGCGTAGGATCAGGGACTTCCTACGAGCAGTACTTC.

The CDR3, as DNA: TGTGCCAGCAGCTTAGGCGGCCGGACAGCGCTCACCGGGGAGCTGTTTTTT. It yields the protein CASSLGGRTALTGELFF. This rearrangement joins TRBV13 to TRBJ2-2; D is possibly TRBD1 (6 bases). Germline CDR1 is PRHDT and CDR2 is FYEKMQ (reference sequence). This CDR3 comprises 17 residues. Between the trimmed V and J ends, which lost 0 bases and 4 bases, there was a span of 15 bases.

Ten or more counts support this clonotype. The rearrangement joins TRBV11-1 to TRBJ2-4; 8 positions agree with TRBD1. The length of the CDR3 is 18 residues. Trimming took 3 bases from V and 1 from J; bases not matched to a gene: 11. In germline, CDR1 is SGHAT, CDR2 FQDESV (reference sequence). CDR3 coding DNA: TGTGCCAGCAGCTTGTGGAGGCCCAGGGGGCGCGCCAAAAACATTCAGTACTTC. Protein product: CASSLWRPRGRAKNIQYF.

This clonotype was seen at least ten times. The genes are TRBV27 and TRBJ1-6; D is uncertain. Trimming left V 8 bases short and J 7 bases short, with 18 bases between. Germline CDR1 reads MNHEY; CDR2 reads SMNVEV (reference sequence). This CDR3 is 15 amino acids long. This chain's CDR3 is CASASPGGRNSPLHF. In DNA, the CDR3 is TGTGCCAGCGCCTCTCCCGGAGGGCGGAATTCACCCCTCCACTTT.

This clonotype was detected a few times. The V gene is TRBV6-2 or TRBV6-3, the J gene TRBJ2-2, with TRBD2 matching 7 bases. Germline CDR1 reads MNHEY; CDR2 reads SVGEGT. V lost 0 bases and J lost 6; bases outside the gene matches: 16. The CDR3 is 19 residues long. The DNA of the CDR3 is TGTGCCAGCAGTTACTCGAGTGTAGGACTAGAGTGGCTTTCCGGGGAGCTGTTTTTT. Translation: CASSYSSVGLEWLSGELFF.

This clonotype was counted many times. At one of its ends the junction is not consistent with the germline gene, which may arise from a read error. The gene calls are TRBV7-2 and TRBJ1-1, with D perhaps TRBD1 (6 bases). Germline V gene sequence: CDR1 SGHTA, CDR2 FQGNSA. This CDR3 has 13 residues. CDR3 nucleotide sequence: TGTGCCAGCAGCTACACAGGGAACACTGAAACTTTCTTT. It translates to CASSYTGNTETFF. The full variable domain, in which reference TRBV7-2 and TRBJ1-1 provide the parts outside the CDR3, is GAGVSQSPSNKVTEKGKDVELRCDPISGHTALYWYRQSLGQGLEFLIYFQGNSAPDKSGLPSDRFSAERTGGSVSTLTIQRTQQEDSAVYLCASSYTGNTETFFGQGTRLTVV.

The chain combines TRBV4-2 with TRBJ2-2; D not resolved. The CDR3 totals 14 residues. The germline gives CDR1 LGHNA, CDR2 YNFKEQ. Trimming removed 0 bases at V and 6 bases at J, with 8 bases between. CDR3 region: CASSQEARSGELFF. CDR3 bases: TGTGCCAGCAGCCAAGAGGCTAGGTCCGGGGAGCTGTTTTTT.

At least ten counts were recorded for this clonotype. The chain couples TRBV6-1 to TRBJ1-1; D not resolved. Per germline, CDR1 MNHNS and CDR2 SASEGT. V was cut by 1 base and J by 5 bases, with 20 bases left in between. This CDR3 comprises 17 residues. CDR3 DNA: TGTGCCAGCAGTGAAGGAGCAGCCTACTTATACGCTACTGAAGCTTTCTTT. It encodes CASSEGAAYLYATEAFF.

This clonotype has at least ten counts. The chain joins TRBV4-1 to TRBJ1-5; the D is unclear. V gave up 0 bases and J gave up 3 bases, with 6 bases separating them. This CDR3 contains 14 residues. Germline assignment: CDR1 MGHRA and CDR2 YSYEKL. The chain's CDR3 is CASSQDQNNQPQHF. CDR3 in DNA: TGCGCCAGCAGCCAAGACCAGAACAATCAGCCCCAGCATTTT.

This clonotype has ten or more counts. This chain links TRBV15 with TRBJ1-1, with TRBD1 as a possible D gene (5 bases). V shed 4 bases and J shed 0 bases, with 21 bases lying between them. Germline V lookup: CDR1 LNHNV, CDR2 YYDKDF (reference sequence). The CDR3 covers 18 residues. Written as DNA, the CDR3 is TGTGCCACCAGCACCAAAGGGGACGTATGGGGGATGAACACTGAAGCTTTCTTT. This codes for CATSTKGDVWGMNTEAFF.

The chain employs TRBV7-8 and TRBJ1-2, with D possibly TRBD1 on 6 matching bases. The CDR3 sequence is 15 residues long. Per the germline V gene, CDR1 is SGHVS and CDR2 is FQNEAQ. Trimming cost V 3 bases and J 8 bases, with 19 bases left between them. The CDR3 loop reads CASSLVGQGIEGYTF. As DNA, the CDR3 is TGTGCCAGCAGCTTGGTCGGGCAGGGGATAGAGGGCTACACCTTC.

About this clonotype: The CDR3 carries no conserved terminal phenylalanine or tryptophan, so it likely arises from a read error. This chain joins TRBV6-1 and TRBJ2-2, with 9 bases lining up with TRBD2. The CDR3 spans 15 residues. Germline CDR1 reads MNHNS; CDR2 reads SASEGT. CDR3 sequence (DNA): TGTGCCAGCAGCAGACTAGCGGACCCCACCGGAGAGCTGTTTGTT. It translates to CASSRLADPTGELFV.